A selection of T cell receptor beta chains follows, all from one sample in a study of cytomegalovirus exposure and HLA in healthy donors. Sequenced by immunoSEQ multiplex PCR; TCRdb stores in-frame clones only, minus some. The data contain some 130,000 clones, 70% of them singletons. The sample was PBMCs. The source of these receptors is a woman aged 60-70 years in good health and CMV-seropositive. Both conserved end residues are part of each CDR3. The D gene is left open where the match is weak. The listing skips clone size in some rows; elsewhere it reads once, few, many or a size class.

TRBJ2-3 few 11 TRBV20-1 - TGCAGTGCTGGGCTTTCAGATACGCAGTATTTT CSAGLSDTQYF
TRBJ1-3 - 15 TRBV2 - TGTGCCAGCAGTTCGACACCGGACTCTGGAAACACCATATATTTT CASSSTPDSGNTIYF
TRBJ2-3 few 11 TRBV19 - TGTGCCAGTAGTGCAGATTATACGCAGTATTTT CASSADYTQYF
TRBJ1-2 - 14 TRBV2 - TGTGCCAACGATGGGGCCCAGGGGAACTATGGCTACACCTTC CANDGAQGNYGYTF
TRBJ1-1 - 12 TRBV28 - TGTGCCAGCAGTTTGGGTCGCGGTGAAGCTTTCTTT CASSLGRGEAFF
TRBJ2-5 once 14 TRBV5-6 - TGTGCCAGCAGCTCGGGGGACTTCCAAGAGACCCAGTACTTC CASSSGDFQETQYF
TRBJ1-2 few 11 TRBV29-1 - TGCAGCGTTGATGGGGGAGGAGGCTACACCTTC CSVDGGGGYTF
TRBJ1-4 few 12 TRBV28 - TGTGCCAGCAGTTTAATCAGACATAAACTGTTTTTT CASSLIRHKLFF
TRBJ1-6 - 17 TRBV28 - TGTGCCAGCAGTCCTCCTTTGGGGAGCTCCTATAATTCACCCCTCCACTTT CASSPPLGSSYNSPLHF
TRBJ2-5 - 11 TRBV30 - TGTGCCTTGGGACAAGGGGAGACCCAGTACTTC CALGQGETQYF
TRBJ2-1 - 16 TRBV4-2 TRBD2 TGTGCCAGCAGCCAAGTCCTAGCGGTGCCTTACAATGAGCAGTTCTTC CASSQVLAVPYNEQFF
TRBJ2-5 few 14 TRBV15 TRBD2 TGTGCCACCAGTCCGGGACTAGCGAGGGAGACCCAGTACTTC CATSPGLARETQYF
TRBJ2-7 once 14 TRBV6-1 TRBD1 TGTGCCAGCAGTACTACAGGGGACCTCTACGAGCAGTACTTC CASSTTGDLYEQYF
TRBJ2-2 - 18 TRBV7-2 TRBD2 TGTGCCAGCAGCCCAAATTCAGGACTAGCAAGTGTCACCGGGGAGCTGTTTTTT CASSPNSGLASVTGELFF
TRBJ2-3 - 15 TRBV6-5 TRBD2 TGTGCCAGCAGTCAACTAGCGGGGCTCACAGATACGCAGTATTTT CASSQLAGLTDTQYF
TRBJ2-5 - 12 TRBV5-6 - TGTGCCAGCAGCGACAGTCAAGAGACCCAGTACTTC CASSDSQETQYF
TRBJ1-2 - 17 TRBV10-3 TRBD1 TGTGCCATCAGTGAGTCCACCAATAGACAGGGTGAATGGGGCTACACCTTC CAISESTNRQGEWGYTF
TRBJ2-5 - 15 TRBV5-1 - TGCGCCAGCAGCTTGGGGTCCAGGGGAGCCGAGACCCAGTACTTC CASSLGSRGAETQYF